The source of this T cell receptor beta chain is a study of OX40 agonist ivuxolimab in advanced cancers. This clone turned up a few times. The data were produced by immunoSEQ multiplex PCR, yet TCRdb's version contains in-frame clones alone and is incomplete. The sample carries approximately 71,000 clones, roughly 85% recorded once. This receptor was obtained from an adult with an advanced solid tumor such as melanoma, head and neck, liver or kidney cancer. The sequences come from CD4+ or CD8+ T cells sorted from blood, collected in a trial of the OX40 agonist ivuxolimab.

CDR3 in amino acids: CASTTGNYGYTF. The DNA for the CDR3 is TGTGCCAGTACAACAGGAAACTATGGCTACACCTTC. This chain joins TRBV28 and TRBJ1-2, with D possibly TRBD1 on 5 matching bases. The CDR3 length is 12 residues. Trimming pared 9 bases from V and 2 bases from J, leaving 10 bases between. Germline V CDR1 and CDR2: MDHEN, SYDVKM.